The 7 T cell receptor beta chains reported below all come from one sample, sequenced in a study of quantifying T cell responses using KT2 cells. The overall study: Reverse transcription used primers in the TCR alpha and beta constant regions.

A single-stranded UMI oligo with SP2 sequence was ligated to cDNA 3' ends. First-round PCR used three to five cycles and beta primers RC1.1 and RC1.2 covering TRBC1 and TRBC2. TCRdb reprocessed the UMI-ligation and nested PCR reads with MiXCR, giving one entry per CDR3 protein. Of some 43,000 distinct CDR3 sequences in the sample, 17% were seen once. The sample consisted of PBMCs spiked with cells of the T cell clone KT2. All receptors derive from a human donor.

This clonotype turned up a few times. This sequence joins TRBV7-9 and TRBJ2-7; TRBD2 matches 10 bases. This CDR3 has 16 residues. The J segment lost 3 bases and the V segment lost 3 bases, leaving 8 bases of the junction unmatched. The germline CDR1 and CDR2 sequences are SEHNR and FQNEAQ (reference sequence). DNA of the CDR3: TGTGCCAGCAGCTTCAGGACTAGCGGAGGGAACTACGAGCAGTACTTC. Translated, it gives CASSFRTSGGNYEQYF.

The V gene is TRBV5-5, the J gene TRBJ1-1, with 8 bases identical to TRBD1. Germline CDR1 is SGHKS and CDR2 is YYEKEE (reference sequence). The CDR3 length is 15 residues. V lost 2 bases and J lost 1; bases outside the gene matches: 4. CDR3 sequence reads: CASSFAGTGNTEAFF. The CDR3, as DNA: TGTGCCAGCAGCTTTGCCGGGACAGGGAACACTGAAGCTTTCTTT.

This clonotype was recorded a few times. The chain is built from TRBV2 and TRBJ1-1; D may be TRBD1 (5 bases). Germline loops: CDR1 SNHLY, CDR2 FYNNEI. This CDR3 is built from 15 residues. With 1 base removed from V and 0 bases from J, the gap between germline ends came to 9 bases. CDR3 bases: TGTGCCAGCAGTGAAGTCCAGGGCGTGAACACTGAAGCTTTCTTT. Encoded protein: CASSEVQGVNTEAFF.

The chain links TRBV20-1 to TRBJ2-7, with TRBD1 as a possible D gene (5 bases). Germline V gene lookup returns CDR1 DFQATT and CDR2 SNEGSKA (reference sequence). The CDR3 is 14 amino acids. Trimming shortened V by 1 base and J by 7 bases, and 17 bases separated the two germline ends. The CDR3 coding sequence is TGCAGTGCTAGAGTGTCCAGGGCGCCAGGAGAGCAGTACTTC. It encodes CSARVSRAPGEQYF.

The table lists this clonotype with many counts. V gene TRBV9 combines with J gene TRBJ2-7; 7 nucleotides align to TRBD1. Germline assignment: CDR1 SGDLS and CDR2 YYNGEE. The V and J ends lost 4 bases and 4 bases, in that order; junction bases with no gene match: 11. The CDR3 length is 15 residues. DNA of the CDR3: TGTGCCAGCAGCCCGGGGACAGAGGGCAGGTACGAGCAGTACTTC. Protein: CASSPGTEGRYEQYF.

This clonotype rates as medium-sized. The rearrangement links TRBV6-2 or TRBV6-3 to TRBJ2-6; perhaps TRBD2 as D (5 bases). Germline CDR1 MNHEY, CDR2 SVGEGT. The CDR3 contains 15 residues. V lost 2 bases and J 0 bases, leaving 5 bases between the germline ends. The CDR3 sequence is CASSYRDSGANVLTF. The CDR3 nucleotides read TGTGCCAGCAGTTACCGGGACTCTGGGGCCAACGTCCTGACTTTC.

A few counts support this clonotype. CDR3 in amino acids: CAAGQGVNTEAFF. The DNA for the CDR3 is TGTGCCGCCGGACAGGGGGTGAACACTGAAGCTTTCTTT. The chain combines TRBV28 with TRBJ1-1; 10 bases match TRBD1. J lost 0 bases, V lost 11 bases, and 3 bases had no gene match. The germline V gene has CDR1 MDHEN and CDR2 SYDVKM. CDR3 length: 13 amino acids.